This TCR beta chain was captured by sequencing in a study of vaccination effects on CD4 cells after COVID-19. Turning to this clone: Its matching antigen is unknown.

Data came from immunoSEQ multiplex PCR; TCRdb stores just in-frame clones and leaves some out. The data show tens of thousands of clones, with 65% to 85% seen just once and around 2.8% held by the top ten. In the ViraFEST assay, antigen-specific CD4+ clonotypes were identified by expansion after peptide-pool stimulation. Following an approximately 11-day culture, CD4+ T cells were purified. Nucleocapsid antibodies stayed negative before and after vaccination, showing no earlier SARS-CoV-2 infection. This TCR derives from a human donor who received a COVID-19 vaccine. Sequences were derived from CD4+ T cells from PBMCs cultured with HCoV-NL63 spike peptides, sampled before COVID-19 vaccination.

The CDR3 nucleotides are TGCGCCAGCAGCTTAGGGAGGAGGGACGATAATTCACCCCTCCACTTT. Translated, it gives CASSLGRRDDNSPLHF. The chain has TRBV5-1 and TRBJ1-6; a weak D match, TRBD1 (5 bases). Germline V gene sequence: CDR1 SGHRS, CDR2 YFSETQ. The CDR3 runs to 16 residues. V was trimmed by 2 bases and J by 5 bases, leaving 14 bases between them.